The 24 T cell receptor beta chains given below trace back to one sample, sequenced in a study of naive and memory T cell subsets (dated by TCRdb to 2016 to 2017). Library method: UMI-ligation and nested PCR. Sequencing used an Illumina MiSeq. The beta constant-region primer was an equimolar mix of two oligonucleotides covering both TRBC1 and TRBC2. Four rounds of PCR were used to amplify ligated cDNA, with nested alpha and beta constant-region primers being used together with the SP2 primer. In-frame beta chains were kept once TCRdb had trimmed the public reads at Q25 with fastp and called clones with MiXCR. Entries are consolidated by CDR3 protein sequence, retaining the most common genes and DNA. For this sample there are about 140,000 distinct CDR3 sequences; approximately 21% appear just once. The leading ten clones occupy around 0.63% of the sample. Which antigens these TCRs recognize remains unknown.

Summary of the overall study and its limitations: A few larger clonotypes were found in naive repertoires, especially CD8, and these larger clonotypes were possibly memory cells re-expressing CD45RA.

Sequencing input: naive CD8+ T cells from blood. This specimen's cell subset or site label, per the study, means: naive T cells, CD45RA high CD27+. The receptors shown here come from a human donor in good health.

This clonotype was observed a handful of times. The chain couples TRBV12-3 or TRBV12-4 to TRBJ2-7; D gene uncertain. CDR3 length: 13 amino acids. V lost 6 bases and J 3 bases, leaving 12 bases between the germline ends. CDR3 protein: CASRSGHLYEQYF. The CDR3 bases are TGTGCCAGCAGATCCGGGCACCTCTACGAGCAGTACTTC.

This clonotype was picked up a small number of times. V usage is TRBV5-5 and J usage is TRBJ1-2, with D maybe TRBD1 (6 bases). V shed 1 base and J shed 4 bases, with 14 bases lying between them. The germline V gene encodes CDR1 SGHKS and CDR2 YYEKEE (reference sequence). CDR3 length: 15 amino acids. The chain's CDR3 is CASSLYQDSPYGYTF. CDR3 DNA sequence: TGTGCCAGCAGCTTGTATCAGGACAGCCCCTATGGCTACACCTTC.

The CDR3: CASLSGSYNEQFF. The CDR3 nucleotides read TGTGCCAGCTTAAGCGGTTCCTACAATGAGCAGTTCTTC. V usage is TRBV28 and J usage is TRBJ2-1; a possible D gene is TRBD2 (5 bases). Trimming shortened V by 8 bases and J by 1 base, and 9 bases separated the two germline ends. CDR3 length: 13 residues. Per the germline V gene, CDR1 is MDHEN and CDR2 is SYDVKM.

The J gene is TRBJ2-1, the V gene TRBV6-5; D perhaps matches TRBD1 (5 bases). This CDR3 spans 13 amino acids. CDR1 MNHEY and CDR2 SVGAGI come from the germline V gene. V was cut by 4 bases and J by 7 bases, with 11 bases left in between. CDR3 in amino acids: CASSSGSTNEQFF. Written as DNA, the CDR3 is TGTGCCAGCAGTTCAGGGTCCACAAATGAGCAGTTCTTC.

The rearrangement uses TRBV28 and TRBJ1-2, with 7 bases that match TRBD1. There are 14 residues in the CDR3. The V gene end was trimmed by 6 bases and the J gene end by 6 bases; junction bases not matched to a gene: 10. Germline V gene sequence: CDR1 MDHEN, CDR2 SYDVKM. CDR3 protein: CASRPGQLFNGYTF. The CDR3 coding sequence is TGTGCCAGCAGACCGGGACAGCTTTTTAATGGCTACACCTTC.

This clonotype has a handful of counts. The V call is TRBV10-3, the J call TRBJ2-7, with 8 bases identical to TRBD1. The CDR3 extends over 14 amino acids. The V and J ends lost 6 bases and 3 bases, in that order; junction bases with no gene match: 7. From germline, CDR1 is ENHRY and CDR2 SYGVKD. The CDR3 loop reads CAISGQGSGYEQYF. The CDR3 DNA is TGTGCCATCAGCGGACAGGGATCAGGCTACGAGCAGTACTTC.

This clonotype was counted a few times. Written as DNA, the CDR3 is TGTGCCAGCAGTTTGGTCTGGGGGGGGGACGAAAAACTGTTTTTT. It encodes CASSLVWGGDEKLFF. The chain combines TRBV27 with TRBJ1-4; a possible D gene is TRBD1 (5 bases). V lost 3 bases and J lost 8, with 16 bases in between. The CDR3 consists of 15 residues. CDR1 and CDR2 (germline): MNHEY, SMNVEV (reference sequence).

This clonotype was counted only a few times. This chain joins TRBV28 and TRBJ2-3; D remains ambiguous. The CDR3 runs 12 residues. V was cut by 4 bases and J by 2 bases, with 4 bases left in between. Germline CDR1 is MDHEN and CDR2 is SYDVKM. As DNA, the CDR3 is TGTGCCAGCAGTTGGAACACAGATACGCAGTATTTT. Amino acid sequence: CASSWNTDTQYF.

This clonotype occurred a few times. The rearrangement uses TRBV12-3 or TRBV12-4 and TRBJ2-2; D remains unclear. This CDR3 has 14 amino acids. Trimming left V 2 bases short and J 1 base short, with 5 bases between. The CDR3, as DNA: TGTGCCAGCAGTTTACTCGGGAACACCGGGGAGCTGTTTTTT. Translating gives CASSLLGNTGELFF.

J is TRBJ2-7 and V is TRBV11-2, with D perhaps matching TRBD2 (5 bases). Trimming took off 0 bases at V and 3 bases at J, with 12 bases between the two ends. In germline, CDR1 is SGHAT, CDR2 FQNNGV. The CDR3 is made up of 15 amino acids. In DNA form, the CDR3 reads TGTGCCAGCAGCTTAGATCTCGGGGTAGGCTACGAGCAGTACTTC. Protein sequence: CASSLDLGVGYEQYF. The full variable domain, with the rest looked up from reference TRBV11-2 and TRBJ2-7, is EAGVAQSPRYKIIEKRQSVAFWCNPISGHATLYWYQQILGQGPKLLIQFQNNGVVDDSQLPKDRFSAERLKGVDSTLKIQPAKLEDSAVYLCASSLDLGVGYEQYFGPGTRLTVT.

The table lists this clonotype with a few counts. The chain recombines TRBV29-1 with TRBJ1-1; 7 bases agree with TRBD1. This CDR3 contains 12 residues. V was pared by 4 bases and J by 5 bases, with 4 bases of the junction left unmatched. CDR1 and CDR2 (germline): SQVTM, ANQGSEA. In DNA, the CDR3 is TGCAGCGTTGCAGGGGGTAGAACTGAAGCTTTCTTT. It is translated as CSVAGGRTEAFF.

Only a few counts were recorded for this clonotype. The chain carries TRBV29-1 and TRBJ2-5; TRBD1 might be the D (6 bases). CDR3 length equals 14 residues. The V gene lost 2 bases and the J gene lost 1 base, with 11 bases spanning the gap. The germline gives CDR1 SQVTM, CDR2 ANQGSEA. The chain's CDR3 is CSVERARGQETQYF. DNA for the CDR3: TGCAGCGTTGAAAGGGCCAGGGGCCAAGAGACCCAGTACTTC. The variable domain in full, with the rest retrieved from reference TRBV29-1 and TRBJ2-5, is SAVISQKPSRDICQRGTSLTIQCQVDSQVTMMFWYRQQPGQSLTLIATANQGSEATYESGFVIDKFPISRPNLTFSTLTVSNMSPEDSSIYLCSVERARGQETQYFGPGTRLLVL.

In its sample, this clonotype was seen many times. This rearrangement joins TRBV7-9 to TRBJ2-1, with TRBD1 matching over 8 bases. The length of the CDR3 is 15 residues. CDR1 is SEHNR and CDR2 is FQNEAQ in the germline V gene (reference sequence). With 5 bases clipped from V and 7 bases from J, the junction kept 10 bases outside the gene matches. The CDR3 region has the DNA TGTGCCAGCAGCCCCCATTTGGACAGGGTAAATGAGCAGTTCTTC. Amino acid sequence: CASSPHLDRVNEQFF.

The V gene is TRBV2, the J gene TRBJ2-7; the match to TRBD2 covers 13 bases. Germline V lookup: CDR1 SNHLY, CDR2 FYNNEI. This CDR3 has 15 residues. Trimming removed 5 bases from V and 5 bases from J; junction bases left unmatched: 6. CDR3 coding DNA: TGTGCCAGCAGTCGGACTAGCGGGAGTTTCAACGAGCAGTACTTC. It translates to CASSRTSGSFNEQYF.

The V and J genes are TRBV30 and TRBJ1-2, with D perhaps TRBD1 (6 bases). Deletions cut 0 bases from V and 4 bases from J, with 18 bases between. The CDR3 runs 16 residues. The V gene's germline CDR1 is GTSNPN and CDR2 SVGIG (reference sequence). DNA for the CDR3: TGTGCCTGGAGTGTACTTGGGGGGGCGGCCTCCTATGGCTACACCTTC. This gives the protein CAWSVLGGAASYGYTF.

This clonotype came up a few times. The chain couples TRBV12-5 to TRBJ2-5; a possible D gene is TRBD1 (6 bases). V gave up 3 bases and J gave up 5 bases, with 16 bases separating them. The CDR3 sequence is 15 residues long. Germline values: CDR1 LGHNT, CDR2 FRNRAP. CDR3 amino acids: CASGLISTGWETQYF. The DNA of the CDR3 is TGTGCTAGTGGTTTAATATCTACAGGGTGGGAGACCCAGTACTTC. The whole variable domain, filled in from reference TRBV12-5 and TRBJ2-5, reads DARVTQTPRHKVTEMGQEVTMRCQPILGHNTVFWYRQTMMQGLELLAYFRNRAPLDDSGMPKDRFSAEMPDATLATLKIQPSEPRDSAVYFCASGLISTGWETQYFGPGTRLLVL.

The CDR3 DNA sequence: TGCAGTGCTGTAACCGGGACTAACCCCTCCTACGAGCAGTACTTC. This codes for CSAVTGTNPSYEQYF. This chain connects TRBV20-1 to TRBJ2-7; 7 nucleotides align to TRBD2. This CDR3 spans 15 amino acids. CDR1 is DFQATT, CDR2 SNEGSKA, per germline (reference sequence). The trim removed 5 bases at V and 0 bases at J, leaving 10 bases unmatched.

This clonotype was counted between two and nine times. CDR3 amino acids: CSVVDRNSYEQYF. The CDR3 DNA is TGCAGCGTTGTTGACAGAAACTCCTACGAGCAGTACTTC. The V call is TRBV29-1, the J call TRBJ2-7, with D maybe TRBD1 (5 bases). The CDR3 loop spans 13 amino acids. Per the germline V gene, CDR1 is SQVTM and CDR2 is ANQGSEA. V was shortened by 4 bases and J by 0 bases, with 10 bases between the two germline ends.

This chain connects TRBV7-3 to TRBJ2-1; 11 bases map to TRBD2. J was trimmed by 0 bases and V by 0 bases; bases with no gene match: 7. Germline loops: CDR1 SGHTA, CDR2 FQGTGA. This CDR3 region has 19 residues. In DNA form, the CDR3 reads TGTGCCAGCAGCTTAACGTCTCCTAGCGGGAGGCGCTCCTACAATGAGCAGTTCTTC. Translating it yields CASSLTSPSGRRSYNEQFF.

In its sample, this clonotype was seen a few times. The chain recombines TRBV6-5 with TRBJ2-5, with TRBD2 matching over 10 bases. The CDR3 covers 16 residues. CDR1 MNHEY and CDR2 SVGAGI come from the germline V gene. V lost 6 bases and J lost 1; bases outside the gene matches: 8. Here the CDR3 DNA reads TGTGCCAGCAGCCCACTAGCGGGATTTGTCCAAGAGACCCAGTACTTC. It yields the protein CASSPLAGFVQETQYF.

The J gene is TRBJ1-1, the V gene TRBV6-5; D is possibly TRBD1 (5 bases). The CDR3 covers 13 residues. The germline gives CDR1 MNHEY, CDR2 SVGAGI. Trimming stripped 0 bases from V and 8 bases from J, with 10 bases between. This CDR3 reads CASSYSGALEAFF. The DNA of the CDR3 is TGTGCCAGCAGTTACTCCGGGGCTTTGGAAGCTTTCTTT.

This chain uses TRBV29-1 with TRBJ2-7, with 9 bases identical to TRBD2. Germline V CDR1 and CDR2: SQVTM, ANQGSEA. V trimming: 1 base; J trimming: 7 bases; junction bases outside the gene matches: 2. The length of the CDR3 is 12 residues. In DNA, the CDR3 is TGCAGCGTTGAAGTCGCGGGGGGGGAGCAGTACTTC. Encoded protein: CSVEVAGGEQYF.

The V and J genes are TRBV28 and TRBJ1-1; weak D call: TRBD1 (5 bases). V lost 2 bases and J 6 bases, leaving 10 bases between the germline ends. The CDR3 has 13 residues. CDR1 is MDHEN, CDR2 SYDVKM, per germline. CDR3 nucleotides: TGTGCCAGCAGTTTACCAGGGATCCCTGAAGCTTTCTTT. Its translation: CASSLPGIPEAFF.

This clonotype was recorded a few times. J is TRBJ1-1 and V is TRBV28, with D hard to call. Germline V gene lookup returns CDR1 MDHEN and CDR2 SYDVKM. The CDR3 runs 15 residues. V gave up 3 bases and J gave up 4 bases, with 15 bases separating them. CDR3 sequence reads: CASSLGDPMVTEAFF. The CDR3 nucleotides are TGTGCCAGCAGTTTGGGAGATCCAATGGTCACTGAAGCTTTCTTT.